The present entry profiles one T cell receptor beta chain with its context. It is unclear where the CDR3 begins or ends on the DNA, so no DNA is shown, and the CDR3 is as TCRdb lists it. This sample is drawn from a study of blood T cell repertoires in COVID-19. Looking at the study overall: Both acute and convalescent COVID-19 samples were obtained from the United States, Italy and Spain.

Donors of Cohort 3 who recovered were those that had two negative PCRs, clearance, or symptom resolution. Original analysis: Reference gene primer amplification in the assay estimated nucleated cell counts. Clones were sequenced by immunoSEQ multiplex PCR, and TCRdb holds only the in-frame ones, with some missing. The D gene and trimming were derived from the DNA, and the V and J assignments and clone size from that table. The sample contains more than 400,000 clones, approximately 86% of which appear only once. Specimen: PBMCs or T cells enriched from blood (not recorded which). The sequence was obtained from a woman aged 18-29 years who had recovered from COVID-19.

The CDR3 is CASSPWGGGITFF. This chain links TRBV28 with TRBJ1-1. Germline-derived CDR1 and CDR2 are MDHEN and SYDVKM. The CDR3 has 13 amino acids, counting both end residues.